This TCR beta chain is drawn from a study of naive and memory T cell subsets. Whole-study results and caveats: A few larger clonotypes appeared in naive repertoires, especially CD8, possibly memory cells re-expressing CD45RA.

In the case of this clonotype: The antigen remains unidentified.

The beta constant-region primer was an equimolar mix of two oligonucleotides covering TRBC1 and TRBC2. Ligation attached a single-stranded oligonucleotide with a 12-nucleotide UMI and the SP2 primer to the cDNA 3' end. Four rounds of PCR amplified the ligated cDNA using nested alpha and beta constant-region primers plus SP2. TCRdb recomputed calls from the UMI-ligation and nested PCR reads with MiXCR, one row per CDR3 protein. The profile shows under 150,000 distinct CDR3 sequences, about 17% of them singletons. The CDR3 contains 16 residues. Germline V gene data show CDR1 as MGHRA and CDR2 as YSYEKL. Trimming shortened V by 2 bases and J by 6 bases, and 19 bases separated the two germline ends.

This TCR came from a human donor in good health. Sequenced sample: naive CD4+ T cells from blood. The gene calls are TRBV4-1 and TRBJ1-1; D is possibly TRBD1 (5 bases). Written as DNA, the CDR3 is TGCGCCAGCAGCCAAAACTCCAGGAAGCCGGGGCCTGAAGCTTTCTTT. Its protein product is CASSQNSRKPGPEAFF.